Described below is a single T cell receptor beta chain sequence and its context. The CDR3 loop spans 14 amino acids. In germline, CDR1 is SGHDT, CDR2 YYEEEE. With 4 bases clipped from V and 8 bases from J, the junction kept 10 bases outside the gene matches. These data originate in a study of T cell changes during pregnancy in multiple sclerosis. Profiled with immunoSEQ multiplex PCR; TCRdb holds only in-frame clones, not every one. The table shows 80,000 to 100,000 clones, with roughly 91% occurring only once. The rearrangement joins TRBV5-6 to TRBJ1-2; 8 bases line up with TRBD1. The sample was peripheral blood, taken after pregnancy. The receptor was isolated from a female donor in good health, enrolled as a control in a pregnancy study. The DNA of the CDR3 is TGTGCCAGCAGCGCAAAGGGACAGGCTTGGGGCTACACCTTC. It translates to CASSAKGQAWGYTF. Looking up the rest from reference TRBV5-6 and TRBJ1-2 gives the full variable domain: DAGVTQSPTHLIKTRGQQVTLRCSPKSGHDTVSWYQQALGQGPQFIFQYYEEEERQRGNFPDRFSGHQFPNYSSELNVNALLLGDSALYLCASSAKGQAWGYTFGSGTRLTVV.